The entry below gives a single TCR beta chain sequence along with its context. Its target antigen remains unknown. Within one base of it there is no much larger clone, and no base qualities were kept. The data stem from a study of T and B cells in COVID-19 patients (dated by TCRdb to the early 2020s). General notes on the study: In this study, adaptive immunity was profiled in COVID-19 patients who either had active infection or had recovered, using TRB and IGH repertoire sequencing of peripheral blood. The TCR and BCR sequence repository comprised 37 patients and some 64 time points, with over 8 million TCR sequences analysed. Of the roughly 22 patients in the active-infection cohort, approximately 12 were critically ill and needed mechanical ventilation or ECMO. A couple of patients were in both the active and recovered cohorts because samples existed from active disease and from after recovery. Repertoire analyses used an age-matched reference group of approximately 40 healthy donors who were negative for COVID-19 antibodies as the comparison. As many as 9 follow-up blood samples were taken per patient, and some of the samples covered different disease stages within the same individual. Patients in the recovered cohort had a median age of approximately 36 years, compared with around 70 years for patients in the active-infection cohort. A recovered cohort comprised more than 15 patients contributing about 22 samples, mostly after mild to moderate COVID-19 managed as outpatients. Of the 20 to 25 patients in the active-infection cohort, around 17 had comorbidities associated with unfavorable COVID-19 outcome. The investigation overall reported the following: The cohort was considered too small to assess HLA contributions to COVID-19 susceptibility or severity. The reported TCR clusters were stated to require prospective validation before clinical use. Few blood samples were available from mildly ill patients while symptoms were present or from severe cases at early time points. In patients with COVID-19, the usage of TRBV/TRBJ genes was reported to be strongly skewed. In active COVID-19, TRB repertoires were highly clonal, while at recovery, diversity and richness increased above the levels seen in healthy donors. A total of roughly 2,500 exclusive TCR clusters, including some 32 low-pGen clusters, were found in the recovered cohort. Specific T cell subsets (CD4+/Treg/CD8+) and sorted SARS-CoV-2-responsive or tetramer+ T cells had not yet been sequenced, with those experiments still ongoing.

The run used an Illumina MiSeq. Multiplex PCR with BIOMED2 TRB-A/B primer pools was used to amplify TRB rearrangements. Illumina-compatible adapters and 7-nucleotide sample barcodes were added to the amplicons in two consecutive PCRs. All library PCRs used Phusion HS II polymerase. Amplicons were purified from gel with the NucleoSpin Gel and PCR Clean-up kit, quantified on Qubit, and pooled at around 4 nM. The quality of the amplicon pool was checked on an Agilent 2100 Bioanalyzer prior to Illumina next-generation sequencing. Processing in the source paper ran as follows. TRB rearrangements were annotated with MiXCR 3.0.8 using the default MiXCR reference library. Non-productive reads and sequences with fewer than 2 reads were excluded, and each unique CDR3 nucleotide sequence counted as one clone. Clonality, diversity, richness and V-J gene usage were calculated in R 3.5.1. GLIPH2 was used to cluster TCRs based on CDR3 similarity, and OLGA was used to calculate the generation probabilities. GLIPH2 clusters were kept only when the clusters contained at least four unique TCR clonotypes present in at least three individuals. TCRdb trimmed public reads at Q25 via fastp, called clones via MiXCR and kept in-frame beta chains. A single entry per CDR3 protein holds the most common genes and DNA from its merged rows. It is TCRdb's table, rather than the study itself, that gives the V and J calls and clone size. The sample profile shows 13,000 or so distinct CDR3 sequences; 28% of them were found once. The top ten constitute about 6.8% of the sample.

TRB repertoires were amplified using roughly 220-550 ng of genomic DNA isolated from blood. The sequence was obtained from a human donor who had recovered from COVID-19. The specimen sequenced was blood.

The nucleotide sequence is given as TGTGCCAGCAATAACCCTAGCGGGGGTCCTACGAAGCAGTATTTT. Translated, it gives CASNNPSGGPTKQYF. The rearrangement joined TRBV6-6 to TRBJ2-3, and 10 junction bases match TRBD2. Counted from cysteine to phenylalanine, this CDR3 has 15 amino acids. The DNA shown is the 45-base CDR3, in frame from base 1. CDR1 and CDR2 are read off the germline V gene (reference sequence) as MNHNY and SVGAGI. V is trimmed back by 7 bases and J by 11 bases, and the junction contains 15 bases that no gene match accounts for.